These 18 T cell receptor beta chains share one sample of origin, sequenced in a study of chemoradiotherapy in HPV16-positive cancers. Assay: immunoSEQ multiplex PCR; the TCRdb copy retains only in-frame clones and omits some. Of some 980 clones listed, roughly 85% are singletons. The material was tumor tissue, obtained from a patient who underwent chemoradiotherapy. These receptors all stem from a human donor with HPV-associated anogenital cancer.

This chain joins TRBV6-1 and TRBJ2-5; D is possibly TRBD1 (5 bases). The CDR3 sequence is 13 residues long. CDR1 and CDR2 from the germline V gene are MNHNS and SASEGT. V was shortened by 2 bases and J by 5 bases, with 9 bases between the two germline ends. The CDR3 sequence is CASSEQGSETQYF. The CDR3 DNA reads as TGTGCCAGCAGTGAACAGGGTTCGGAGACCCAGTACTTC.

The chain employs TRBV7-2 and TRBJ2-3; 11 bases agree with TRBD2. There are 16 residues in the CDR3. V gave up 0 bases and J gave up 14 bases; unmatched junction bases: 13. Germline V gives CDR1 SGHTA, CDR2 FQGNSA. This chain's CDR3 is CASSLAVGLAGGPWYF. The DNA for the CDR3 is TGTGCCAGCAGCTTAGCTGTGGGGCTAGCGGGGGGTCCTTGGTATTTT. Supplemented by reference TRBV7-2 and TRBJ2-3, the full variable domain reads GAGVSQSPSNKVTEKGKDVELRCDPISGHTALYWYRQSLGQGLEFLIYFQGNSAPDKSGLPSDRFSAERTGGSVSTLTIQRTQQEDSAVYLCASSLAVGLAGGPWYFGPGTRLTVL.

V and J are TRBV5-1 and TRBJ2-7; perhaps TRBD2 as D (6 bases). The length of the CDR3 is 14 residues. Germline V gene data show CDR1 as SGHRS and CDR2 as YFSETQ. Between the trimmed V and J ends, which lost 2 bases and 5 bases, there was a span of 14 bases. CDR3 coding DNA: TGCGCCAGCAGCTTTTCTGCGGGAACCAACGAGCAGTACTTC. This gives the protein CASSFSAGTNEQYF.

This chain links TRBV15 with TRBJ1-2; D remains ambiguous. The CDR3 totals 11 residues. V was clipped by 1 base and J by 5 bases, with 2 bases between them. The germline V gene has CDR1 LNHNV and CDR2 YYDKDF (reference sequence). CDR3 protein: CATSRGYGYTF. The CDR3 nucleotides read TGTGCCACCAGCAGAGGGTATGGCTACACCTTC.

This CDR3 reads CASSRITGGHHEQFF. DNA of the CDR3: TGTGCCAGTAGTAGAATAACGGGGGGGCACCATGAGCAGTTCTTC. This chain links TRBV19 with TRBJ2-1; 8 positions agree with TRBD2. CDR3 length: 15 amino acids. Germline V gene lookup returns CDR1 LNHDA and CDR2 SQIVND (reference sequence). Germline trimming cut 4 bases from V and 8 bases from J; bases unmatched to any gene: 10.

The CDR3 region is CASSLTQGLWGYTF. In nucleotides, the CDR3 is TGTGCCAGCAGCCTAACCCAGGGGCTTTGGGGCTACACCTTC. The rearrangement uses TRBV11-2 and TRBJ1-2, with a weak D call TRBD1 (6 bases). The V end was cut by 5 bases, the J end by 8 bases, with 18 bases between. This CDR3 comprises 14 residues. The V gene's germline CDR1 is SGHAT and CDR2 FQNNGV. Variable domain in full (rest from reference TRBV11-2 and TRBJ1-2): EAGVAQSPRYKIIEKRQSVAFWCNPISGHATLYWYQQILGQGPKLLIQFQNNGVVDDSQLPKDRFSAERLKGVDSTLKIQPAKLEDSAVYLCASSLTQGLWGYTFGSGTRLTVV.

The chain joins TRBV27 to TRBJ2-7; D is possibly TRBD1 or TRBD2 (5 bases each). V was pared by 6 bases and J by 3 bases, with 18 bases between. The CDR3 has 15 amino acids. The V gene's germline CDR1 is MNHEY and CDR2 SMNVEV (reference sequence). The CDR3: CASRSYRDAYYEQYF. The CDR3 DNA sequence: TGTGCCAGCAGGTCGTACCGGGACGCCTACTACGAGCAGTACTTC.

V gene TRBV7-2 combines with J gene TRBJ1-2; 8 bases fit TRBD1. This CDR3 is 16 amino acids long. Germline loops: CDR1 SGHTA, CDR2 FQGNSA. With 1 base clipped from V and 3 bases from J, the junction kept 7 bases outside the gene matches. The CDR3 coding sequence is TGTGCCAGCAGCTTAGGGGACAGGTGGGGCTACTATGGCTACACCTTC. It yields the protein CASSLGDRWGYYGYTF. Looking up the rest from reference TRBV7-2 and TRBJ1-2 gives the full variable domain: GAGVSQSPSNKVTEKGKDVELRCDPISGHTALYWYRQSLGQGLEFLIYFQGNSAPDKSGLPSDRFSAERTGGSVSTLTIQRTQQEDSAVYLCASSLGDRWGYYGYTFGSGTRLTVV.

J is TRBJ2-1 and V is TRBV29-1; 11 bases line up with TRBD1. CDR3 size: 13 residues. The germline CDR1 and CDR2 sequences are SQVTM and ANQGSEA. J lost 10 bases, V lost 5 bases, and 7 bases had no gene match. The CDR3: CSVTGTGGREQFF. CDR3 DNA: TGCAGCGTTACCGGGACAGGGGGTCGGGAGCAGTTCTTC.

This clone was counted a few times. V gene TRBV5-1 combines with J gene TRBJ2-3; 11 bases align to TRBD2. CDR3 size: 15 residues. J gave up 10 bases and V 4 bases, and 11 bases lay outside the gene matches. Germline-derived CDR1 and CDR2 are SGHRS and YFSETQ. CDR3 sequence: CASSLLTSGEFAQYF. The CDR3 bases are TGCGCCAGCAGCCTACTGACTAGCGGGGAGTTTGCGCAGTATTTT.

J is TRBJ2-5 and V is TRBV6-1, with D possibly being TRBD1 or TRBD2 (5 bases each). Trimming took off 7 bases at V and 5 bases at J, with 14 bases between the two ends. Germline-derived CDR1 and CDR2 are MNHNS and SASEGT. CDR3 length: 13 amino acids. The CDR3 bases are TGTGCCAGCAAACTTACAGGAGGTGAGACCCAGTACTTC. Protein: CASKLTGGETQYF.

The V call is TRBV7-6, the J call TRBJ1-2; D uncertain. The CDR3 contains 14 residues. Trimming cost V 2 bases and J 7 bases, with 14 bases left between them. Germline V gives CDR1 SGHVS, CDR2 FNYEAQ. Here the CDR3 DNA reads TGTGCCAGCAGCTTAAATGCGGGAGATGGTGGCTACACCTTC. Protein: CASSLNAGDGGYTF.

The chain combines TRBV2 with TRBJ1-1; D is ambiguous. V lost 3 bases to trimming and J lost 1 base, with 9 bases between them. Per germline, CDR1 SNHLY and CDR2 FYNNEI. This CDR3 region has 14 residues. As DNA, the CDR3 is TGTGCCAGCAGTGAGCAGAGGGCGAACACTGAAGCTTTCTTT. Translating gives CASSEQRANTEAFF.

The chain couples TRBV2 to TRBJ2-5, with D maybe TRBD1 (6 bases). The germline V gene has CDR1 SNHLY and CDR2 FYNNEI. The length of the CDR3 is 16 residues. Trimming left V 4 bases short and J 0 bases short, with 15 bases between. CDR3 sequence: CASSGQDHLYQETQYF. The CDR3 bases are TGTGCCAGCAGTGGACAGGACCATCTATACCAAGAGACCCAGTACTTC. Full variable domain (outside the CDR3, taken from reference TRBV2 and TRBJ2-5): EPEVTQTPSHQVTQMGQEVILRCVPISNHLYFYWYRQILGQKVEFLVSFYNNEISEKSEIFDDQFSVERPDGSNFTLKIRSTKLEDSAMYFCASSGQDHLYQETQYFGPGTRLLVL.

In its sample, this clone was seen once. The V call is TRBV18, the J call TRBJ1-1; possibly TRBD1 for D (5 bases). V lost 4 bases and J lost 2, with 20 bases in between. The CDR3 runs 17 residues. CDR1 KGHSH and CDR2 LQKENI come from the germline V gene. As DNA, the CDR3 is TGTGCCAGCTCACACCTTCCCCCTCCGGGGCAAAACACTGAAGCTTTCTTT. It codes for CASSHLPPPGQNTEAFF.

The rearrangement joins TRBV7-9 to TRBJ2-7; TRBD2 agrees at 11 bases. CDR3 length: 16 residues. V was pared by 10 bases and J by 0 bases, with 11 bases of the junction left unmatched. The germline CDR1 and CDR2 sequences are SEHNR and FQNEAQ (reference sequence). The CDR3 DNA reads TGTGCCATCCAAGACCCGACTAGCGGGAACTCCTACGAGCAGTACTTC. The encoded protein is CAIQDPTSGNSYEQYF.

The CDR3 sequence: CASRGPNQPQHF. The CDR3 nucleotides are TGTGCCAGCAGGGGGCCCAATCAGCCCCAGCATTTT. The chain links TRBV6-5 to TRBJ1-5, with D possibly matching TRBD1 (5 bases). The CDR3 is made up of 12 amino acids. Per the germline V gene, CDR1 is MNHEY and CDR2 is SVGAGI. V was clipped by 6 bases and J by 3 bases, with 6 bases between them.

The CDR3 spells CASSQERTGNFGSPLHF. Here the CDR3 DNA reads TGCGCCAGCAGCCAAGAGCGGACAGGGAACTTTGGTTCACCCCTCCACTTT. This chain links TRBV4-3 with TRBJ1-6; TRBD1 matches 8 bases. Trimming removed 0 bases from V and 9 bases from J; junction bases left unmatched: 10. The CDR3 covers 17 residues. Germline-derived CDR1 and CDR2 are LGHNA and YSLEER.